The 6 T cell receptor beta chains listed next were all sequenced from one sample in a study of response to subunit inactivated influenza vaccine. One entry per CDR3 protein results from TCRdb running MiXCR on the RT-PCR reads. This repertoire shows approximately 700,000 distinct CDR3 sequences, approximately 14% found once; its top ten account for 6% to 8%. The sample was PBMCs from blood, taken 14 to 15 days before vaccination. These receptors were collected from a man in his fifties who received an inactivated influenza vaccine.

This sequence joins TRBV24-1 and TRBJ2-3, with 10 bases lining up with TRBD2. This CDR3 is 16 amino acids long. Trimming took 3 bases from V and 0 from J; bases not matched to a gene: 2. Germline V gene sequence: CDR1 KGHDR, CDR2 SFDVKD. The CDR3: CATSDVTSGSTDTQYF. DNA of the CDR3: TGTGCCACCAGTGATGTGACTAGCGGGAGCACAGATACGCAGTATTTT.

V usage is TRBV7-9 and J usage is TRBJ2-5; TRBD1 aligns across 11 bases. This CDR3 spans 17 amino acids. CDR1 is SEHNR and CDR2 is FQNEAQ in the germline V gene (reference sequence). V was pared by 4 bases and J by 5 bases, with 12 bases of the junction left unmatched. CDR3 sequence reads: CASSSSRGQGVRETQYF. For the CDR3, the DNA is TGTGCCAGCAGCTCTTCTAGGGGACAGGGGGTCCGGGAGACCCAGTACTTC. Full variable domain (remainder filled in from reference TRBV7-9 and TRBJ2-5): DTGVSQNPRHKITKRGQNVTFRCDPISEHNRLYWYRQTLGQGPEFLTYFQNEAQLEKSRLLSDRFSAERPKGSFSTLEIQRTEQGDSAMYLCASSSSRGQGVRETQYFGPGTRLLVL.

The chain couples TRBV7-9 to TRBJ2-7, with a weak D call TRBD1 (6 bases). Germline lookup yields CDR1 SEHNR and CDR2 FQNEAQ (reference sequence). CDR3 length: 15 residues. V shed 4 bases and J shed 2 bases, with 15 bases lying between them. As DNA, the CDR3 is TGTGCCAGCAGCTCTTGGAAGCAGGGGACCTACGAGCAGTACTTC. Protein sequence: CASSSWKQGTYEQYF. Complete variable domain (other parts from reference TRBV7-9 and TRBJ2-7): DTGVSQNPRHKITKRGQNVTFRCDPISEHNRLYWYRQTLGQGPEFLTYFQNEAQLEKSRLLSDRFSAERPKGSFSTLEIQRTEQGDSAMYLCASSSWKQGTYEQYFGPGTRLTVT.

V usage is TRBV5-1 and J usage is TRBJ1-1; D not resolved. V was pared by 4 bases and J by 0 bases, with 16 bases between. The CDR3 covers 16 residues. CDR1 and CDR2 (germline): SGHRS, YFSETQ. Written as DNA, the CDR3 is TGCGCCAGCAGCCCCCACCGGGGTTTAATGAACACTGAAGCTTTCTTT. It is translated as CASSPHRGLMNTEAFF. Based on the CDR3 plus reference TRBV5-1 and TRBJ1-1, the full variable domain is KAGVTQTPRYLIKTRGQQVTLSCSPISGHRSVSWYQQTPGQGLQFLFEYFSETQRNKGNFPGRFSGRQFSNSRSEMNVSTLELGDSALYLCASSPHRGLMNTEAFFGQGTRLTVV.

This clonotype has just a few counts. This rearrangement joins TRBV7-2 to TRBJ1-3; no clear D. The CDR3 runs to 15 residues. Germline values: CDR1 SGHTA, CDR2 FQGNSA. V was shortened by 1 base and J by 0 bases, with 7 bases between the two germline ends. This CDR3 is CASSLEASSGNTIYF. CDR3 bases: TGTGCCAGCAGCTTAGAAGCAAGCTCTGGAAACACCATATATTTT. The whole variable domain, filled in from reference TRBV7-2 and TRBJ1-3, reads GAGVSQSPSNKVTEKGKDVELRCDPISGHTALYWYRQSLGQGLEFLIYFQGNSAPDKSGLPSDRFSAERTGGSVSTLTIQRTQQEDSAVYLCASSLEASSGNTIYFGEGSWLTVV.

The chain combines TRBV5-1 with TRBJ1-1; 9 positions match TRBD1. CDR1 is SGHRS, CDR2 YFSETQ, per germline. The CDR3 covers 17 residues. Trimming cost V 1 base and J 1 base; bases outside gene matches: 8. The CDR3 protein is CASSLWGQGIQNTEAFF. Here the CDR3 DNA reads TGCGCCAGCAGCTTGTGGGGACAGGGAATACAGAACACTGAAGCTTTCTTT. Full variable domain (missing parts from reference TRBV5-1 and TRBJ1-1): KAGVTQTPRYLIKTRGQQVTLSCSPISGHRSVSWYQQTPGQGLQFLFEYFSETQRNKGNFPGRFSGRQFSNSRSEMNVSTLELGDSALYLCASSLWGQGIQNTEAFFGQGTRLTVV.